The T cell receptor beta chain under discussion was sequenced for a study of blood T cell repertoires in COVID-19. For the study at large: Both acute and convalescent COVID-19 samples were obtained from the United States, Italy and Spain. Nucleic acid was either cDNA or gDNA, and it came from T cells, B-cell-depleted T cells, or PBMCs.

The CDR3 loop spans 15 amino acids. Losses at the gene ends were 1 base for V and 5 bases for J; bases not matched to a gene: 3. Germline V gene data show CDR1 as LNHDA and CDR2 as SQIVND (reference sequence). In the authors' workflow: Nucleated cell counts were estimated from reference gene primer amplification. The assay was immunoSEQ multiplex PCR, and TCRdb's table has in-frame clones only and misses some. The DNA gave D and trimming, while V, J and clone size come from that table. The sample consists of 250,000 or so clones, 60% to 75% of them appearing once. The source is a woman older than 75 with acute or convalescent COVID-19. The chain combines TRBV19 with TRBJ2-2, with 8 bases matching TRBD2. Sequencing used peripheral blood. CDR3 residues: CASSIGGRITGELFF. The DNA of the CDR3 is TGTGCCAGTAGTATAGGCGGGAGGATAACCGGGGAGCTGTTTTTT.